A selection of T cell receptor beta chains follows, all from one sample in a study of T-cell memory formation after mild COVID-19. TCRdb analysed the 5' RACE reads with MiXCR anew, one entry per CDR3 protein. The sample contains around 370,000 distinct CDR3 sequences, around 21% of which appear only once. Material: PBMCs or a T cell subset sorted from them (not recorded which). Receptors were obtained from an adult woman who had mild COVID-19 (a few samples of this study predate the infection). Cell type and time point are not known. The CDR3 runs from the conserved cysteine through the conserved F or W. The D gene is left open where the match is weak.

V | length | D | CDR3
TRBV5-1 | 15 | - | CASSPGLARLDEQYF
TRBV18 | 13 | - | CASSPQDSHEQYF
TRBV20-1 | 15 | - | CSARDDTATRYGYTF
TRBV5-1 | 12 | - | CASSPGTGPQHF
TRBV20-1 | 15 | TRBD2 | CSAGGGTSDFDKKFF
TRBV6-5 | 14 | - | CASSPRGVGTEAFF
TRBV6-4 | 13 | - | CASRGGVNTEAFF
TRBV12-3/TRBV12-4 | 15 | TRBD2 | CASRRLAGGRDEQFF
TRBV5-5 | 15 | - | CASSLEGGTHYEQYF
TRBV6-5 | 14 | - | CASSWYEEHYEQYF
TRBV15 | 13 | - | CATSRDYGQPQHF
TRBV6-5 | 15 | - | CASRMSYHSSYEQYF
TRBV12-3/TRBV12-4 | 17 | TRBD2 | CASSLFGSGNSYNEQFF
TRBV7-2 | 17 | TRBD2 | CASSWGGLAGIQETQYF
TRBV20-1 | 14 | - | CSARALGRQTEAFF
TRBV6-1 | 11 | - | CASSGTAGYTF
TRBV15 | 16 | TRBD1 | CATSRGVGQGNQPQHF